This T cell receptor beta chain was identified during a study of blood T cell repertoires in COVID-19. The CDR3 length is 16 residues. Per germline, CDR1 MNHEY and CDR2 SMNVEV (reference sequence). Trimming took 1 base from V and 4 from J, leaving 16 bases between them. This clone was counted once. TCRdb keeps only in-frame clones here, not all; method: immunoSEQ multiplex PCR. The sample contains 200,000 to 250,000 clones, 75% to 85% of which appear only once. Sequenced sample: peripheral blood. This receptor was obtained from a woman in her thirties with COVID-19, enrolled during active disease. The chain links TRBV27 to TRBJ1-1, with a tentative D call TRBD1 (5 bases). The CDR3: CASSLFGQGGSTEAFF. The DNA for the CDR3 is TGTGCCAGCAGTTTATTCGGGCAGGGAGGAAGCACTGAAGCTTTCTTT.